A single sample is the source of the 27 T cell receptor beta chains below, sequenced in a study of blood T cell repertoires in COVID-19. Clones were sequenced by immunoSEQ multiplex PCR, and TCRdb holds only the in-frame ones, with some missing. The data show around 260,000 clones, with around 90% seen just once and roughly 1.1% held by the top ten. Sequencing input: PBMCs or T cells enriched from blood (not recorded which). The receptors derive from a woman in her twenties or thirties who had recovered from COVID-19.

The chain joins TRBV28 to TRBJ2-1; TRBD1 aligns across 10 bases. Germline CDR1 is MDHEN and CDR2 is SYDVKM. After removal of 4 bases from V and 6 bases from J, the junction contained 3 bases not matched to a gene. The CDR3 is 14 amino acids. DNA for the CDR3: TGTGCCAGCAGTTACCGGGACAGGGGCAATGAGCAGTTCTTC. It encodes CASSYRDRGNEQFF.

CDR3 sequence reads: CASSVTGSSYNEQFF. In DNA form, the CDR3 reads TGTGCCAGCAGCGTTACAGGGAGCTCCTACAATGAGCAGTTCTTC. This rearrangement joins TRBV9 to TRBJ2-1; maybe TRBD1 (6 bases). Germline V gene lookup returns CDR1 SGDLS and CDR2 YYNGEE. Trimming stripped 2 bases from V and 0 bases from J, with 9 bases between. This CDR3 has 15 residues.

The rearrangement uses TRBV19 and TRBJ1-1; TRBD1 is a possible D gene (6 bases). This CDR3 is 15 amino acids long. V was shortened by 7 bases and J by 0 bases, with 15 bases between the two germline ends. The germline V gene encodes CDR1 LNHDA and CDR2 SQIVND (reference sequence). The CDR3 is CASTDRIHMNTEAFF. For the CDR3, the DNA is TGTGCCAGTACAGACAGGATCCATATGAACACTGAAGCTTTCTTT.

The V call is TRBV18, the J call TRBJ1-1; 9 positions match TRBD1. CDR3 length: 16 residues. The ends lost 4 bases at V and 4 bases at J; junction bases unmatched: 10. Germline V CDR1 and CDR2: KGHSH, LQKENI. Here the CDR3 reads CASSLTTGGRLTEAFF. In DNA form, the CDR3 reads TGTGCCAGCTCACTAACAACAGGGGGCCGACTCACTGAAGCTTTCTTT.

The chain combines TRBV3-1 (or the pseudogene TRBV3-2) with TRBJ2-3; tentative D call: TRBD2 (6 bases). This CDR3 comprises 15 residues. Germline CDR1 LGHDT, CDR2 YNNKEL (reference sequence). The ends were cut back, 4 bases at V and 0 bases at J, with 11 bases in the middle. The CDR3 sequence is CASSPTGTSTDTQYF. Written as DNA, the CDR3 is TGTGCCAGCAGCCCAACCGGGACTAGCACAGATACGCAGTATTTT.

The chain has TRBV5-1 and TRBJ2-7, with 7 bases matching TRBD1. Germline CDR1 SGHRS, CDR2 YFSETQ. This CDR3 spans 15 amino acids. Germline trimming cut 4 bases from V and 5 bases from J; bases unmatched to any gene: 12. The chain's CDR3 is CASSQPRDSPNEQYF. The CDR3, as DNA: TGCGCCAGCAGCCAACCACGGGACAGTCCGAACGAGCAGTACTTC. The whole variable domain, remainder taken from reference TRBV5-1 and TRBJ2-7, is KAGVTQTPRYLIKTRGQQVTLSCSPISGHRSVSWYQQTPGQGLQFLFEYFSETQRNKGNFPGRFSGRQFSNSRSEMNVSTLELGDSALYLCASSQPRDSPNEQYFGPGTRLTVT.

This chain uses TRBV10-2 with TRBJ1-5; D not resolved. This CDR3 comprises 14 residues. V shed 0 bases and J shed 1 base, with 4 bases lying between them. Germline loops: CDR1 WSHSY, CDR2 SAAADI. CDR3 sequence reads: CASSESGSNQPQHF. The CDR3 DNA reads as TGCGCCAGCAGTGAGTCCGGGAGCAATCAGCCCCAGCATTTT.

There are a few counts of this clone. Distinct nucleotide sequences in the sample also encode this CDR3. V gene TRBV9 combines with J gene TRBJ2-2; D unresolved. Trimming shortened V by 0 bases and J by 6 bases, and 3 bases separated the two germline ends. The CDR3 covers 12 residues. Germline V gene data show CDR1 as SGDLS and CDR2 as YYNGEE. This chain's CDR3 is CASSVAAGELFF. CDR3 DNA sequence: TGTGCCAGCAGCGTAGCAGCCGGGGAGCTGTTTTTT.

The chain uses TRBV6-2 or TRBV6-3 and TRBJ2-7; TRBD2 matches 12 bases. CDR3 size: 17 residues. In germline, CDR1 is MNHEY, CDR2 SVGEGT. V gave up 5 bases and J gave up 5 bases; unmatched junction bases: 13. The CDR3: CASSLGLAGRKGHEQYF. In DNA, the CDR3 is TGTGCCAGCAGTCTTGGACTAGCGGGACGGAAAGGGCACGAGCAGTACTTC.

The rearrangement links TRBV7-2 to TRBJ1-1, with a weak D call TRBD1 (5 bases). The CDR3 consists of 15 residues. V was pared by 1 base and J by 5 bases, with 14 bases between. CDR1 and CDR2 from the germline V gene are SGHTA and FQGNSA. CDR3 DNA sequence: TGTGCCAGCAGCTTAGGGGGCGTAGGGTCGACTGAAGCTTTCTTT. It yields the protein CASSLGGVGSTEAFF.

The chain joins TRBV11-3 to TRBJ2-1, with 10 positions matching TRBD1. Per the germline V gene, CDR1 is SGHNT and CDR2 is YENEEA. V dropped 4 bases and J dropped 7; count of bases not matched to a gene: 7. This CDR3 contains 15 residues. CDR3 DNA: TGTGCCAGCAGCTCGAGACAGGGGGCTCGGAATGAGCAGTTCTTC. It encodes CASSSRQGARNEQFF.

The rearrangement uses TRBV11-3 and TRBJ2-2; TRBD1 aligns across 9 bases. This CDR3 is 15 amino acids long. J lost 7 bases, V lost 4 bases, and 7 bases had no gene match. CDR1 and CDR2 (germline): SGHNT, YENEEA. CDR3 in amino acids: CASSSRTGASGELFF. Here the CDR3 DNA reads TGTGCCAGCAGCTCCCGGACAGGGGCGAGCGGGGAGCTGTTTTTT.

CDR3: CASSLVGGYTEAFF. The CDR3 DNA follows: TGTGCCAGCAGCTTGGTCGGGGGGTACACTGAAGCTTTCTTT. The chain employs TRBV5-6 and TRBJ1-1; a weak D match, TRBD1 (5 bases). Germline V CDR1 and CDR2: SGHDT, YYEEEE. V lost 0 bases, J lost 3 bases, and 9 bases lay in between. This CDR3 region has 14 residues.

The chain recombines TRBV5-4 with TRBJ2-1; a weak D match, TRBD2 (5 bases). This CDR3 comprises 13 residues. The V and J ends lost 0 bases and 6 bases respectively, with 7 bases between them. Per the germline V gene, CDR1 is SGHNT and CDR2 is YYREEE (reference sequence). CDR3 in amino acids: CASSLGLANEQFF. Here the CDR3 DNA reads TGTGCCAGCAGCTTGGGGCTAGCCAATGAGCAGTTCTTC.

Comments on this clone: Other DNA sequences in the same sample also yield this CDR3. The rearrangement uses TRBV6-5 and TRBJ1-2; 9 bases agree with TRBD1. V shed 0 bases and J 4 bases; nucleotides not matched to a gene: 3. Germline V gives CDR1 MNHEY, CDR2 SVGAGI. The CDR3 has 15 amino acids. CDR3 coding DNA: TGTGCCAGCAGTTACTCGACAGGGGGAAGCTATGGCTACACCTTC. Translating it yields CASSYSTGGSYGYTF.

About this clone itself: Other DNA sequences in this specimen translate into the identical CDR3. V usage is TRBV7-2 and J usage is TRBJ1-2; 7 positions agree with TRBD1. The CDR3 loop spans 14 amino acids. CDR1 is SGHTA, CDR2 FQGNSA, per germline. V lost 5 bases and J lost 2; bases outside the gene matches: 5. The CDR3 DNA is TGTGCCAGCAGCCTTGACAGGGCAAACTATGGCTACACCTTC. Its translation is CASSLDRANYGYTF.

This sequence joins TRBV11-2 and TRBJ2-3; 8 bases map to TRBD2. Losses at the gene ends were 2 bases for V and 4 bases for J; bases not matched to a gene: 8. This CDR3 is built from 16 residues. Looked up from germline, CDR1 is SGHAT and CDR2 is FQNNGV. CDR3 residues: CASSLFTGTRADTQYF. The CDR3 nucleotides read TGTGCCAGCAGCTTATTCACCGGGACTAGAGCAGATACGCAGTATTTT.

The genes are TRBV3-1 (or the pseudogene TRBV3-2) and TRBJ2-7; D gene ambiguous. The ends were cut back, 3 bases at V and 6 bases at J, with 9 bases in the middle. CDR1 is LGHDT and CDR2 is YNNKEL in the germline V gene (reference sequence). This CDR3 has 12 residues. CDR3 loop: CASSQAFSEQYF. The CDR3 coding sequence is TGTGCCAGCAGCCAGGCCTTTTCCGAGCAGTACTTC.

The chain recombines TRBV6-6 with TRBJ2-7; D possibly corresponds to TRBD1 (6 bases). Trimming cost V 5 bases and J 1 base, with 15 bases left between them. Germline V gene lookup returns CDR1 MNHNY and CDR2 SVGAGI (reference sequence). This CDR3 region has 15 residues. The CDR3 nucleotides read TGTGCCAGCAGTAAAACTGCAGGGGATTCCTACGAGCAGTACTTC. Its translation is CASSKTAGDSYEQYF.

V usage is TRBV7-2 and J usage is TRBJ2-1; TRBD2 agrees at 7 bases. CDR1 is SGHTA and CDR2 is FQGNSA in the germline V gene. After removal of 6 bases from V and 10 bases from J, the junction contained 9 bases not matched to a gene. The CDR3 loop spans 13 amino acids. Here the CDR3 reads CASRPRGLDEQFF. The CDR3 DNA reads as TGTGCCAGCAGGCCTAGAGGACTAGACGAGCAGTTCTTC.

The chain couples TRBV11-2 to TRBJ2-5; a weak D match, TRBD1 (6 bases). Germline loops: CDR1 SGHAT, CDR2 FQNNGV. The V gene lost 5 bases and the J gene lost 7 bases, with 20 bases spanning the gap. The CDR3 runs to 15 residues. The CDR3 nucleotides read TGTGCCAGCAGCCCTATCAGGGGTGCCCCAGGGACCCAGTACTTC. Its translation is CASSPIRGAPGTQYF.

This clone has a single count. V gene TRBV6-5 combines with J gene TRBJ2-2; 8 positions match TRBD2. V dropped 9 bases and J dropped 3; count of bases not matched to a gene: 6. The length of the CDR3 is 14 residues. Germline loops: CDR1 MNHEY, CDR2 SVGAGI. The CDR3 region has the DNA TGTGCCAGTACCTTGACTAGCGACACCGGGGAGCTGTTTTTT. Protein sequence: CASTLTSDTGELFF.

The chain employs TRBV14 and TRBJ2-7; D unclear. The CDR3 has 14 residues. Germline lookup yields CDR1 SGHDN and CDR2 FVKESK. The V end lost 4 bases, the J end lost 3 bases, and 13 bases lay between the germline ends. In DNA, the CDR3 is TGTGCCAGCAGCCCCACGAGAGGAATCTACGAGCAGTACTTC. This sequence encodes CASSPTRGIYEQYF.

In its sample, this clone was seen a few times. The CDR3 region is CASSEGPGDNSPLHF. Here the CDR3 DNA reads TGTGCCAGCAGTGAAGGCCCAGGCGATAATTCACCCCTCCACTTT. The chain carries TRBV6-1 and TRBJ1-6, with D hard to call. Germline lookup yields CDR1 MNHNS and CDR2 SASEGT. Trimming took off 1 base at V and 5 bases at J, with 9 bases between the two ends. The CDR3 has 15 residues.

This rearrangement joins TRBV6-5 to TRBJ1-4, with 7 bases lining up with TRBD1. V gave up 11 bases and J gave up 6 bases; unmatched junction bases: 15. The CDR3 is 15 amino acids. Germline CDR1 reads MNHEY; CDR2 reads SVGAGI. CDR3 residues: CAGGTGDRWYEKLFF. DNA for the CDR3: TGTGCCGGGGGTACAGGGGATCGCTGGTATGAAAAACTGTTTTTT.

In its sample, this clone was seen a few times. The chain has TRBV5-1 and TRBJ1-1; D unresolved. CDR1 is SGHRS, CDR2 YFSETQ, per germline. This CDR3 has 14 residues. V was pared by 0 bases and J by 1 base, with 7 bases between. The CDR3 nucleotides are TGCGCCAGCAGCTTGGCGGGAACGAACACTGAAGCTTTCTTT. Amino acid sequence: CASSLAGTNTEAFF.

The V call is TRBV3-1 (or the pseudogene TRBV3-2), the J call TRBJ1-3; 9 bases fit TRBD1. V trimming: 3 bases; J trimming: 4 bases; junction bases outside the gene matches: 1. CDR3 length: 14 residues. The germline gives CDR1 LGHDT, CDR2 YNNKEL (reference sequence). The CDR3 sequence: CASSHGTGGNTIYF. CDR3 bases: TGTGCCAGCAGCCATGGGACAGGGGGAAACACCATATATTTT.